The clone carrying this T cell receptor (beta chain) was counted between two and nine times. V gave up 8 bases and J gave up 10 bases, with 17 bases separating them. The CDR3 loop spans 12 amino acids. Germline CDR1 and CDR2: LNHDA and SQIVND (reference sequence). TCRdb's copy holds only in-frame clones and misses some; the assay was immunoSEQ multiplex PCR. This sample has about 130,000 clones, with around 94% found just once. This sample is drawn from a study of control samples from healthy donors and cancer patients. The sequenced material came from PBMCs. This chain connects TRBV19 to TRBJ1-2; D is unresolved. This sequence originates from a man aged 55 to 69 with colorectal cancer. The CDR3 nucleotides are TGTGCCAGTCGGATAGCTGGAGGGAACTACACCTTC. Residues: CASRIAGGNYTF.